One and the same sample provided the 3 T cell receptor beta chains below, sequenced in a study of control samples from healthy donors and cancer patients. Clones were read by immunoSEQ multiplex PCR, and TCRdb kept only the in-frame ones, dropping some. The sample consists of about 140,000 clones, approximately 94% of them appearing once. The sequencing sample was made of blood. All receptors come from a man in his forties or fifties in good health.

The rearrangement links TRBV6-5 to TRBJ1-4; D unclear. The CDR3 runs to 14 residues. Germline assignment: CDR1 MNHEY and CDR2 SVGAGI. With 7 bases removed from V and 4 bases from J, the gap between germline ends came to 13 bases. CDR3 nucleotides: TGTGCCAGCACCGAGCGGGCAAGTAATGAAAAACTGTTTTTT. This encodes CASTERASNEKLFF.

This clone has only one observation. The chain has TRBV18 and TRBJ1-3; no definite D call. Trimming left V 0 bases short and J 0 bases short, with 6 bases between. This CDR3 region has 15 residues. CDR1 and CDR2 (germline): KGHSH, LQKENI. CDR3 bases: TGTGCCAGCTCACCACCGGAGTTCTCTGGAAACACCATATATTTT. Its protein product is CASSPPEFSGNTIYF.

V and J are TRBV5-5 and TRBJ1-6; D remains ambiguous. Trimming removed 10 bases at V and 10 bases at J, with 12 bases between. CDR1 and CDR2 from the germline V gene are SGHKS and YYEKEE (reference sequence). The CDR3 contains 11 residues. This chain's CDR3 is CAHYPGSPLHF. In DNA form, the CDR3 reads TGTGCCCATTATCCGGGGTCACCCCTCCACTTT. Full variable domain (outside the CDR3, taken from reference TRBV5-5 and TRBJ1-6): DAGVTQSPTHLIKTRGQQVTLRCSPISGHKSVSWYQQVLGQGPQFIFQYYEKEERGRGNFPDRFSARQFPNYSSELNVNALLLGDSALYLCAHYPGSPLHFGNGTRLTVT.